This TCR beta chain was found in a study of blood T cell repertoires in COVID-19. Under the authors' procedure: Estimation of nucleated cell counts relied on the amplification of reference gene primers. Sequencing was performed with immunoSEQ multiplex PCR; in TCRdb, only in-frame clones are kept and a portion is missing. That table is the source of V, J and clone size, and D and trimming were worked out from the DNA. Of 3,500 or so clones listed, less than 90% are singletons. With V trimmed by 4 bases and J by 1 base, 7 bases remained unmatched. Germline CDR1 reads LGHNA; CDR2 reads YSLEER. The CDR3 sequence is 16 residues long.

The receptor was isolated from a human donor in a cohort sampled during active COVID-19. The sequencing input was peripheral blood. This chain uses TRBV4-3 with TRBJ2-3; 8 positions match TRBD1. The CDR3 reads CASSPDPGGRTDTQYF. In DNA, the CDR3 is TGCGCCAGCAGCCCTGACCCAGGGGGCCGCACAGATACGCAGTATTTT.